The clone carrying this T cell receptor (beta chain) is a singleton in its sample. The antigen remains undetermined. The record originates from a study of shared clonotypes between healthy human individuals. Background on the study: Donors had three CD4 naive, three CD4 memory, two CD8 naive and one CD8 memory plate apiece.

Deep was the level used in running the assay. Assay used: immunoSEQ multiplex PCR; TCRdb lists only in-frame clones, some missing. This table has a few hundred thousand clones, 95% to 98% appearing once. V was clipped by 0 bases and J by 3 bases, with 37 bases between them. This CDR3 is 24 amino acids long. CDR1 and CDR2 (germline): SGHRS, YFSETQ. Overall study results and limits: Genetic and exposure-history diversity was limited by the small donor number. Estimated clonotype richness was generally higher in naive than memory subsets.

The rearrangement joins TRBV5-1 to TRBJ2-1; the D gene is possibly TRBD1 (5 bases). The sequenced sample consisted of naive CD4+ T cells sorted from blood. As to subset: CD45RA+ positively selected. The receptor comes from a woman in her thirties in good health. DNA of the CDR3: TGCGCCAGCAGCTTGGCCGGGCTTGACAGTGACGAATTAAATATAAAGGAGATCTACAATGAGCAGTTCTTC. Protein: CASSLAGLDSDELNIKEIYNEQFF.